This T cell receptor beta chain was documented in a study of blood T cell repertoires in COVID-19. About the study: Spain, Italy and the United States supplied samples that represented acute and convalescent COVID-19.

Participants came from roughly 25 US areas, aged roughly 18 to 89 years. Symptom resolution, clearance, or two negative PCRs marked the recovered donors of Cohort 3. Concerning this clone: Other DNA sequences in the same sample also yield this CDR3.

Per the germline V gene, CDR1 is SEHNR and CDR2 is FQNEAQ (reference sequence). The CDR3 covers 12 residues. V was clipped by 6 bases and J by 5 bases, with 10 bases between them. Original methodology: Cell counts per sample came from amplifying reference gene primers. TCRdb keeps only in-frame clones here, not all; method: immunoSEQ multiplex PCR. That table is the source of V, J and clone size, and D and trimming were worked out from the DNA. The sample holds about 380,000 clones, 88% seen once. The chain recombines TRBV7-9 with TRBJ1-1, with unresolved D. This sequence was found in a woman younger than 30 who had recovered from COVID-19. The specimen was PBMCs or T cells enriched from blood (not recorded which). The CDR3 reads CASSLGLTEAFF. The CDR3 DNA reads TGTGCCAGCAGTTTGGGCTTAACTGAAGCTTTCTTT.